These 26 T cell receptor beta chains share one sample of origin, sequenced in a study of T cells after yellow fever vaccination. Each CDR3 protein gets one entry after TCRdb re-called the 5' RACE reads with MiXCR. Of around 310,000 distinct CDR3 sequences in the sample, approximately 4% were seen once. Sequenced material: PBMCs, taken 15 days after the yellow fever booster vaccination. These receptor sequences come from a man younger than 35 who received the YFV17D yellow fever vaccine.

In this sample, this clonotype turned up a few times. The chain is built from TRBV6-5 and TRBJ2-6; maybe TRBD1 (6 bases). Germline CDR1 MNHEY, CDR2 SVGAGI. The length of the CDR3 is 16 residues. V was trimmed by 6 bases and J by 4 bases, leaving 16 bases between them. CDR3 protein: CASSVPTGSGANVLTF. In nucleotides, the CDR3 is TGTGCCAGCAGCGTCCCTACAGGGTCCGGGGCCAACGTCCTGACTTTC.

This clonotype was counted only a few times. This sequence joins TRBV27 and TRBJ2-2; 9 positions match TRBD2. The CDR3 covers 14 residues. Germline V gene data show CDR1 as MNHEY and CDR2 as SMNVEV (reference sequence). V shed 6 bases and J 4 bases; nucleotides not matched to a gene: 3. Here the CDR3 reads CASRASGATGELFF. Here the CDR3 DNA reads TGTGCCAGCAGGGCTAGCGGGGCCACCGGGGAGCTGTTTTTT.

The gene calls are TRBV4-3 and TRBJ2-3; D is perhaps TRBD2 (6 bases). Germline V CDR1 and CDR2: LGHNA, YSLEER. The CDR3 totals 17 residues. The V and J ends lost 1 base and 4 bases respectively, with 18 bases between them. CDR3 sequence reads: CASSQGWGDASPDTQYF. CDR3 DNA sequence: TGCGCCAGCAGCCAAGGATGGGGGGACGCTTCCCCAGATACGCAGTATTTT.

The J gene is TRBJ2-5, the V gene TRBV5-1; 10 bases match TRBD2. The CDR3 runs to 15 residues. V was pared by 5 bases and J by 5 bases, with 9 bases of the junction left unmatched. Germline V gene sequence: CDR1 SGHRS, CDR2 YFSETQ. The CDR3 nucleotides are TGCGCCAGCAGTCCGGAACTAGCGGGGATTGAGACCCAGTACTTC. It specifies CASSPELAGIETQYF.

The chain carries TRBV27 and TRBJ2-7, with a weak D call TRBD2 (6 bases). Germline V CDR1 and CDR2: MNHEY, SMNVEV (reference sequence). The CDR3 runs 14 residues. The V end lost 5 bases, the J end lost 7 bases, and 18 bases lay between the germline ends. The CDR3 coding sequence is TGTGCCAGCAGTCCGGGGGTGTCCTTCTGGGAGCAGTACGTC. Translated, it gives CASSPGVSFWEQYV.

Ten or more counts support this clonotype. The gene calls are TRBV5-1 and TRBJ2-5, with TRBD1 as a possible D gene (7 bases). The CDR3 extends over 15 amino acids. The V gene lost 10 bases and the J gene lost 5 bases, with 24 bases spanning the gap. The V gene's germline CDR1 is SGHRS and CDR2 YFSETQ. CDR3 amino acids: CAGQARAGRGETQYF. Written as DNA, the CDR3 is TGCGCCGGACAGGCCAGGGCGGGTCGGGGGGAGACCCAGTACTTC.

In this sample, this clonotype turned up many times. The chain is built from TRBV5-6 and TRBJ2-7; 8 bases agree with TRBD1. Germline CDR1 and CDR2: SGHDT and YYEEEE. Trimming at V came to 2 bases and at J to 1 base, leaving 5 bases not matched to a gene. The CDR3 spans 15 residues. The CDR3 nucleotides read TGTGCCAGCAGCTTCCTGGGACAGGTGTCCTACGAGCAGTACGTC. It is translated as CASSFLGQVSYEQYV.

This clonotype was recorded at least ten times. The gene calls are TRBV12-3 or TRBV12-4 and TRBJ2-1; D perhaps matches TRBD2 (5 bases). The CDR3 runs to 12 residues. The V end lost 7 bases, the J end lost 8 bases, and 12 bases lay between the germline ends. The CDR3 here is CASNRGSDEQFF. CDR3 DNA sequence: TGTGCCAGCAACCGTGGGAGCGATGAGCAGTTCTTC.

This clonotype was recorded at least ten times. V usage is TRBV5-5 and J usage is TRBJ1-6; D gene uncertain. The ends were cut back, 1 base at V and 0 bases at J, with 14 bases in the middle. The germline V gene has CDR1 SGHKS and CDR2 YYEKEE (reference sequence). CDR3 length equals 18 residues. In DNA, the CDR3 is TGTGCCAGCAGCTTGTTGGCGCCGCTTAGCTCCTATAATTCACCCCTCCACTTT. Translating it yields CASSLLAPLSSYNSPLHF. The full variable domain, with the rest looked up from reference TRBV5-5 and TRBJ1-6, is DAGVTQSPTHLIKTRGQQVTLRCSPISGHKSVSWYQQVLGQGPQFIFQYYEKEERGRGNFPDRFSARQFPNYSSELNVNALLLGDSALYLCASSLLAPLSSYNSPLHFGNGTRLTVT.

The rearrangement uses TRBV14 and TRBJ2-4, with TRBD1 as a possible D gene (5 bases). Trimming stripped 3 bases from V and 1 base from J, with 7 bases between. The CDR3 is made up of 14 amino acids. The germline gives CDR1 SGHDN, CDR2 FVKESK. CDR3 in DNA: TGTGCCAGCAGCCAGGGGCACGCCAAAAACATTCAGTACTTC. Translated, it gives CASSQGHAKNIQYF.

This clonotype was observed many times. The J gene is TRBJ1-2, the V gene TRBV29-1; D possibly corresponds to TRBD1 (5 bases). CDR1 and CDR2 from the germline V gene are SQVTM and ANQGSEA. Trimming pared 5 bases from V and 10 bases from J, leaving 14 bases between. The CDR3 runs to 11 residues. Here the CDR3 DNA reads TGCAGCGTTCGGGACGAATACTTCTACACCTTC. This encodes CSVRDEYFYTF.

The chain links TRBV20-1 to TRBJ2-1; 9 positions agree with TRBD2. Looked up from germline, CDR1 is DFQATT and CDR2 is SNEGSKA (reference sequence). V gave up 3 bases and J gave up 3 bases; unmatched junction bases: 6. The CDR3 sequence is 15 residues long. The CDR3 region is CSASPSGDFYNEQFF. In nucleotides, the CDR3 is TGCAGTGCTAGTCCTAGCGGGGACTTCTACAATGAGCAGTTCTTC.

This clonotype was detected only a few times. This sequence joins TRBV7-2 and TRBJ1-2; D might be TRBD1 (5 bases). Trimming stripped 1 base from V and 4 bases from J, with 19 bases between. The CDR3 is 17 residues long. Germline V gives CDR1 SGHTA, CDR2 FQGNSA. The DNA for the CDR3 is TGTGCCAGCAGCTTAGGTGGAGTGGCCCAGGGCGGCTATGGCTACACCTTC. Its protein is CASSLGGVAQGGYGYTF.

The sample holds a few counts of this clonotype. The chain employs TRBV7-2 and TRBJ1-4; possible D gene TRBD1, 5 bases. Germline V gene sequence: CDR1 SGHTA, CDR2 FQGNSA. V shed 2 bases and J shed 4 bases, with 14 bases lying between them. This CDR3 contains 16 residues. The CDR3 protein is CASSLNGGLHNEKLFF. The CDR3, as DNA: TGTGCCAGCAGCTTAAACGGGGGACTCCATAATGAAAAACTGTTTTTT.

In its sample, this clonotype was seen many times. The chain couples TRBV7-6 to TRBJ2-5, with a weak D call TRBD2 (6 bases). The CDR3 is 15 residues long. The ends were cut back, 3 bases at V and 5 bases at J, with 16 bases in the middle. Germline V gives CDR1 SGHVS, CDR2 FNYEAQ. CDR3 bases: TGTGCCAGCAGCTTGGGGTCGCCCGCGGGGGAGACCCAGTACTTC. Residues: CASSLGSPAGETQYF.

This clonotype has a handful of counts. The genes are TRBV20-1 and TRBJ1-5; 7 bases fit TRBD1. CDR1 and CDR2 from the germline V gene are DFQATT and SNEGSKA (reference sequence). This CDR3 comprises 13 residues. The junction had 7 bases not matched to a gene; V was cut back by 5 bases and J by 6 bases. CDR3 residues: CSAFSGGGQPQHF. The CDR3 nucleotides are TGCAGTGCTTTCTCAGGGGGAGGTCAGCCCCAGCATTTT.

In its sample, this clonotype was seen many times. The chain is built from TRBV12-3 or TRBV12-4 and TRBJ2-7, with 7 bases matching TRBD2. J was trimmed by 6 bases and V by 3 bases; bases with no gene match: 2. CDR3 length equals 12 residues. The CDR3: CASSFGRAEQYF. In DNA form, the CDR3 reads TGTGCCAGCAGTTTTGGGAGGGCCGAGCAGTACTTC.

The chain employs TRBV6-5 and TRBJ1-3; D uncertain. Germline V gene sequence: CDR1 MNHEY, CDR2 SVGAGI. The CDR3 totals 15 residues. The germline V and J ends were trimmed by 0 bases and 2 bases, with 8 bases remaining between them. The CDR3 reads CASSYSNSPGNTIYF. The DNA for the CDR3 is TGTGCCAGCAGTTACTCGAATTCCCCTGGAAACACCATATATTTT.

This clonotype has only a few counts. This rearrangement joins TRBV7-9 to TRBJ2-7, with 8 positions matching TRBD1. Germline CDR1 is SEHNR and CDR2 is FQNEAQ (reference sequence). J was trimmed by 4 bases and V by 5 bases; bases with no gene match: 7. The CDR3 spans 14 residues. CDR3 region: CASSVDRVSYEQYV. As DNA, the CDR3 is TGTGCCAGCAGCGTGGACAGGGTCTCGTACGAGCAGTACGTC.

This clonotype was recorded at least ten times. The CDR3 sequence is CASSLASYNSPLHF. Here the CDR3 DNA reads TGCGCCAGCAGCTTGGCCAGTTATAATTCACCCCTCCACTTT. The J gene is TRBJ1-6, the V gene TRBV5-1, with D uncertain. Germline-derived CDR1 and CDR2 are SGHRS and YFSETQ. With 0 bases removed from V and 4 bases from J, the gap between germline ends came to 5 bases. The CDR3 has 14 amino acids.

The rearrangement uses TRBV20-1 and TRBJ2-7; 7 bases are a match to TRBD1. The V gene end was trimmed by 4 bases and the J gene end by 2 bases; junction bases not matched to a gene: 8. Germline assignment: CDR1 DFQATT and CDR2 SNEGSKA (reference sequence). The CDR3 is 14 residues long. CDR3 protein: CSAKDRERAYEQYV. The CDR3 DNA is TGCAGTGCTAAAGACAGGGAACGGGCCTACGAGCAGTACGTC.

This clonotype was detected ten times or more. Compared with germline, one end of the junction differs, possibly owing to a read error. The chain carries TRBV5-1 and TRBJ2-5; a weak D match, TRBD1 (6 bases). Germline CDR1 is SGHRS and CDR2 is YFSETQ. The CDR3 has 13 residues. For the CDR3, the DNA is TGTGCCAGCTCACTACAGGGTGCAGAGACCCAGTACTTC. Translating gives CASSLQGAETQYF.

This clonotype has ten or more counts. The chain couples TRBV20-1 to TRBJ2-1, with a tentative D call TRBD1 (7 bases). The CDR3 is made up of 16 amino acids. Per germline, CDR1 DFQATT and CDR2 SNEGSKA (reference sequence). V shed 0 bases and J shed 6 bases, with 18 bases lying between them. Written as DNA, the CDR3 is TGCAGTGCTAGAGACTCTGGGGGGACAGTAATCAATGAGCAGTTCTTC. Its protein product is CSARDSGGTVINEQFF.

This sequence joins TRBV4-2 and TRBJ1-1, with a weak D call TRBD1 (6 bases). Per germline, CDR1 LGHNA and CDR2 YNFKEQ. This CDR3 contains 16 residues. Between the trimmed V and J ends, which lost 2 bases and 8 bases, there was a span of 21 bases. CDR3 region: CASSQHSGEPTAEAFF. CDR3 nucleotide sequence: TGTGCCAGCAGCCAACACTCAGGGGAACCTACAGCCGAAGCTTTCTTT.

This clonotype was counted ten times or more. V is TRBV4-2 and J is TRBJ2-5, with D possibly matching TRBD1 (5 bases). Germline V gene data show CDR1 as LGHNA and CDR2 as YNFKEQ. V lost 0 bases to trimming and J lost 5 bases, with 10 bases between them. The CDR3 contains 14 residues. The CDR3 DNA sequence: TGTGCCAGCAGCCAAGATGGGGCAGGGGAGACCCAGTACTTC. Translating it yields CASSQDGAGETQYF.

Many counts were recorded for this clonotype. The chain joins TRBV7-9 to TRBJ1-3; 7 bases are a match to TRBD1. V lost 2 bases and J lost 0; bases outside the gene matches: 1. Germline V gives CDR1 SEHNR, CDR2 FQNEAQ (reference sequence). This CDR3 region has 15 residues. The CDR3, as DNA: TGTGCCAGCAGCTTATGGGACAGCTCTGGAAACACCATATATTTT. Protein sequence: CASSLWDSSGNTIYF.